This entry lists 8 T cell receptor beta chains sequenced from one sample in a study of PD-L1 blockade in urothelial cancer. Assay used: immunoSEQ multiplex PCR; TCRdb lists only in-frame clones, some missing. The sample lists 70,000 to 75,000 clones, roughly nine tenths occurring once. Sequencing used PBMCs, obtained around atezolizumab (anti-PD-L1) treatment. All receptors derive from a man between 60 and 75 years old with urothelial cancer.

This rearrangement joins TRBV6-5 to TRBJ2-7; D is perhaps TRBD1 (6 bases). The germline V gene has CDR1 MNHEY and CDR2 SVGAGI. Trimming removed 5 bases from V and 6 bases from J, with 17 bases in between. The CDR3 extends over 14 amino acids. DNA for the CDR3: TGTGCCAGCAGTAAAAGCCCTGGGACATCCGAGCAGTACTTC. Translated, it gives CASSKSPGTSEQYF.

This chain connects TRBV21-1 to TRBJ2-7; the tabulated D call, TRBD1, remains unverified against the DNA. TRBV21-1 is noted as a pseudogene. The CDR3 consists of 15 residues. The chain's CDR3 is CASSKEDRGCYEQYF. As DNA, the CDR3 is TGTGCCAGCAGCAAGGAGGACAGGGGGTGCTACGAGCAGTACTTC.

The V call is TRBV11-2, the J call TRBJ2-7, with D possibly being TRBD1 (6 bases). The CDR3 contains 15 residues. V was pared by 5 bases and J by 5 bases, with 19 bases between. In germline, CDR1 is SGHAT, CDR2 FQNNGV. CDR3 protein: CASSPRTVPRDEQYF. CDR3 DNA sequence: TGTGCCAGCAGCCCCAGGACAGTCCCGAGGGACGAGCAGTACTTC.

This clone has only one observation. The chain combines TRBV28 with TRBJ1-2; 8 nucleotides line up with TRBD1. CDR3 size: 15 residues. Germline V gene lookup returns CDR1 MDHEN and CDR2 SYDVKM. The V segment lost 3 bases and the J segment 8 bases; nucleotides outside the gene matches: 11. CDR3 coding DNA: TGTGCCAGCAGTTTTTTCCTCGGACAGGGCGAGGGCTACACCTTC. Its protein is CASSFFLGQGEGYTF.

This sequence joins TRBV7-2 and TRBJ2-5; 9 bases line up with TRBD2. CDR1 and CDR2 (germline): SGHTA, FQGNSA. J lost 6 bases, V lost 0 bases, and 14 bases had no gene match. The CDR3 spans 18 residues. The CDR3 sequence: CASSLALGFAGGPKTQYF. CDR3 bases: TGTGCCAGCAGCTTAGCGCTGGGGTTCGCGGGAGGGCCCAAGACCCAGTACTTC.

This rearrangement joins TRBV6-6 to TRBJ2-7; TRBD2 might be the D (6 bases). CDR1 MNHNY and CDR2 SVGAGI come from the germline V gene (reference sequence). CDR3 length: 14 amino acids. Trimming left V 2 bases short and J 5 bases short, with 13 bases between. The CDR3 region has the DNA TGTGCCAGCAGTTACGCGGGACCCGTGAACGAGCAGTACTTC. Amino acid sequence: CASSYAGPVNEQYF.

The rearrangement links TRBV5-1 to TRBJ2-5; 8 nucleotides match TRBD1. Per the germline V gene, CDR1 is SGHRS and CDR2 is YFSETQ. J lost 4 bases, V lost 3 bases, and 5 bases had no gene match. The CDR3 has 14 amino acids. In nucleotides, the CDR3 is TGCGCCAGCAGCTCAGGACAGGGAGTAGAGACCCAGTACTTC. Its translation: CASSSGQGVETQYF.

V usage is TRBV11-2 and J usage is TRBJ1-2; TRBD1 matches at 7 bases. Germline CDR1 is SGHAT and CDR2 is FQNNGV. The CDR3 totals 13 residues. After removal of 5 bases from V and 8 bases from J, the junction contained 8 bases not matched to a gene. CDR3 DNA sequence: TGTGCCAGCAGCGCCGGGACAGTGAGCGGCTACACCTTC. Protein sequence: CASSAGTVSGYTF.